A single sample gave rise to the 3 T cell receptor beta chains below, sequenced in a study of OX40 agonist ivuxolimab in advanced cancers. Only in-frame clones appear in the TCRdb table, and some are missing; sequencing was by immunoSEQ multiplex PCR. This sample yields roughly 100,000 clones, of which about nine tenths are seen a single time; 0.48% belongs to the top ten. Sequencing was performed on CD4+ or CD8+ T cells sorted from blood, taken in a trial of the OX40 agonist ivuxolimab. The receptors come from an adult with an advanced solid tumor such as melanoma, head and neck, liver or kidney cancer.

The chain recombines TRBV6-5 with TRBJ2-1; TRBD2 matches at 10 bases. In germline, CDR1 is MNHEY, CDR2 SVGAGI. V dropped 3 bases and J dropped 6; count of bases not matched to a gene: 5. There are 15 residues in the CDR3. CDR3 DNA: TGTGCCAGCAGTTATCTTAGCGGGGGGTCCAATGAGCAGTTCTTC. Protein product: CASSYLSGGSNEQFF.

CDR3 nucleotides: TGTGCCAGCAGTTCGGACAGGGGGCTGAATGAAAAACTGTTTTTT. Encoded protein: CASSSDRGLNEKLFF. This chain uses TRBV2 with TRBJ1-4; 11 positions match TRBD1. The ends lost 5 bases at V and 5 bases at J; junction bases unmatched: 4. The germline gives CDR1 SNHLY, CDR2 FYNNEI. The CDR3 consists of 15 residues.

Notes on this clone: A junction end diverges from the germline sequence, so it may reflect a read error. V and J are TRBV2 and TRBJ1-1, with D tentatively TRBD1 (6 bases). CDR1 and CDR2 from the germline V gene are SNHLY and FYNNEI. CDR3 length: 11 residues. Here the CDR3 reads CACRSRLGQDF. CDR3 nucleotides: TGTGCCTGCAGGAGCAGATTGGGACAAGACTTT.